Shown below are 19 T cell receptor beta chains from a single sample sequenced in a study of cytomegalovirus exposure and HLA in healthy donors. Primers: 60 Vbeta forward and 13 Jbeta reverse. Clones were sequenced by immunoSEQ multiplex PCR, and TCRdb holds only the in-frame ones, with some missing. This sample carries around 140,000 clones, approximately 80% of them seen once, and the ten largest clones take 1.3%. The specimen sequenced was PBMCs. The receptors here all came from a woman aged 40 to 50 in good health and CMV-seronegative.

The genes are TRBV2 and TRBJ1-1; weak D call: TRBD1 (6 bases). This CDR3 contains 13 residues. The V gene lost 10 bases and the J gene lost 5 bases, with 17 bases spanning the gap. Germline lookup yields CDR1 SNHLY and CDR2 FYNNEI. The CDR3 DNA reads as TGTGCCAACAAAGCGGGGGCGGAAACTGAAGCTTTCTTT. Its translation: CANKAGAETEAFF.

The CDR3 bases are TGCGCCAGCAGCCAAGATCCGGGACAGGGTCAGCGGCAGTTCTTC. Translated: CASSQDPGQGQRQFF. The genes are TRBV4-1 and TRBJ2-1; TRBD1 aligns across 9 bases. The CDR3 runs to 15 residues. Germline CDR1 is MGHRA and CDR2 is YSYEKL. V shed 0 bases, J shed 12 bases, and the junction held 9 bases outside the gene matches.

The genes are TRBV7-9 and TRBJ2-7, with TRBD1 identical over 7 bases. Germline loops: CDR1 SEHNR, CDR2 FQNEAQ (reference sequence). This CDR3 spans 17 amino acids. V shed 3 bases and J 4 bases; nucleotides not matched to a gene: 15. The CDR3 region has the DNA TGTGCCAGCAGCTTTCCCCCTACAGGGGTCGGCAATTACGAGCAGTACTTC. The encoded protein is CASSFPPTGVGNYEQYF.

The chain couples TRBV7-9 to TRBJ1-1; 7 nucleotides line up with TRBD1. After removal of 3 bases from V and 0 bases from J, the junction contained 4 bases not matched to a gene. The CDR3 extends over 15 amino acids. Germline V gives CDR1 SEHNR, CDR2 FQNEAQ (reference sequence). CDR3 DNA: TGTGCCAGCAGCTTTGGGACAGTGGTGAACACTGAAGCTTTCTTT. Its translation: CASSFGTVVNTEAFF.

CDR3 sequence reads: CASSEDGGGLPYEQYF. CDR3 coding DNA: TGTGCCAGCAGTGAAGACGGCGGGGGGTTACCCTACGAGCAGTACTTC. The chain combines TRBV2 with TRBJ2-7; 8 bases map to TRBD2. V lost 1 base, J lost 2 bases, and 7 bases stayed unmatched. The CDR3 covers 16 residues. CDR1 is SNHLY, CDR2 FYNNEI, per germline.

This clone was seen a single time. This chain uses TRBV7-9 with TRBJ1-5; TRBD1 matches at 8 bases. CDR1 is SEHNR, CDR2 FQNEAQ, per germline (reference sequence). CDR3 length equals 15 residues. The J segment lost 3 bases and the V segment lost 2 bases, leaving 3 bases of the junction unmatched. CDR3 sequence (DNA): TGTGCCAGCAGCTTATCGCAGGGGGCCAATCAGCCCCAGCATTTT. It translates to CASSLSQGANQPQHF. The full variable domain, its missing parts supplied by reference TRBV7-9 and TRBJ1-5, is DTGVSQNPRHKITKRGQNVTFRCDPISEHNRLYWYRQTLGQGPEFLTYFQNEAQLEKSRLLSDRFSAERPKGSFSTLEIQRTEQGDSAMYLCASSLSQGANQPQHFGDGTRLSIL.

The CDR3 here is CASSLRDRAPNYGYTF. For the CDR3, the DNA is TGTGCCAGCAGCCTCCGGGACAGGGCCCCTAACTATGGCTACACCTTC. The chain combines TRBV13 with TRBJ1-2, with 9 positions matching TRBD1. Looked up from germline, CDR1 is PRHDT and CDR2 is FYEKMQ (reference sequence). The CDR3 has 16 residues. The V segment lost 5 bases and the J segment 0 bases; nucleotides outside the gene matches: 7.

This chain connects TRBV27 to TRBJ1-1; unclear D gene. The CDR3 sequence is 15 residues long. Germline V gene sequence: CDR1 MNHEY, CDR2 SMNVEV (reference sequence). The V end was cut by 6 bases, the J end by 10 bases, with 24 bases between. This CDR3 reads CASSPDPSPSPRAFF. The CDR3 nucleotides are TGTGCCAGCAGCCCGGACCCTAGCCCTAGCCCTAGAGCTTTCTTT.

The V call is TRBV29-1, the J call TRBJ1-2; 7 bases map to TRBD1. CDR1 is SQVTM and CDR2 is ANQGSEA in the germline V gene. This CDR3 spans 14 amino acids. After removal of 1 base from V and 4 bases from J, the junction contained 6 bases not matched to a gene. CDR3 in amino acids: CSVEGDSLGYGYTF. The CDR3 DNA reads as TGCAGCGTTGAAGGGGACAGTCTAGGCTATGGCTACACCTTC.

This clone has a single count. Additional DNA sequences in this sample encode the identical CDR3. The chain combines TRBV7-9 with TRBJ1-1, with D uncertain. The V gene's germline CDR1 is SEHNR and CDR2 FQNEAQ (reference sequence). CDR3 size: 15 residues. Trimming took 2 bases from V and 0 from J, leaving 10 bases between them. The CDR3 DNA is TGTGCCAGCAGCTTACGGGAGGTCATGAACACTGAAGCTTTCTTT. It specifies CASSLREVMNTEAFF.

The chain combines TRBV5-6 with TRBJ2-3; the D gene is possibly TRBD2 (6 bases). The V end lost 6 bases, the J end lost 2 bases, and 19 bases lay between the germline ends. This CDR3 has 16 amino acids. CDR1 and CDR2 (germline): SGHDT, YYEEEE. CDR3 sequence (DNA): TGTGCCAGCACCTTAGGATGGAGCGGGTACACAGATACGCAGTATTTT. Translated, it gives CASTLGWSGYTDTQYF.

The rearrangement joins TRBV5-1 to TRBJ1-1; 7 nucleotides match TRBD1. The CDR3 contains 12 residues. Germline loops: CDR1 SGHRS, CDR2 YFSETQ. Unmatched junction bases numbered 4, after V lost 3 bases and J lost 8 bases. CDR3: CASSWTGLEAFF. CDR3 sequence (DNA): TGCGCCAGCAGCTGGACAGGCTTAGAAGCTTTCTTT.

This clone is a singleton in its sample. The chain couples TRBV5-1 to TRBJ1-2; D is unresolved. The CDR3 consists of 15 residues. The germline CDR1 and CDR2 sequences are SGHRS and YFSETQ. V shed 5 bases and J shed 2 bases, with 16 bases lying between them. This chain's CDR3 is CASSGSGNANYGYTF. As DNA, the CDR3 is TGCGCCAGCAGTGGGTCGGGAAACGCGAACTATGGCTACACCTTC. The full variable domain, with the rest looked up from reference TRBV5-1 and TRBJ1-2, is KAGVTQTPRYLIKTRGQQVTLSCSPISGHRSVSWYQQTPGQGLQFLFEYFSETQRNKGNFPGRFSGRQFSNSRSEMNVSTLELGDSALYLCASSGSGNANYGYTFGSGTRLTVV.

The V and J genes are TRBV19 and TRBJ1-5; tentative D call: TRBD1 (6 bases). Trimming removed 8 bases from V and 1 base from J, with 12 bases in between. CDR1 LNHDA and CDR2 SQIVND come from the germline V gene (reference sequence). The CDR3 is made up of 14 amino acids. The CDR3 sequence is CASGNRESNQPQHF. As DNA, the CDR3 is TGTGCCAGTGGCAACAGGGAGAGCAATCAGCCCCAGCATTTT. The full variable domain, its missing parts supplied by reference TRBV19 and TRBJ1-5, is DGGITQSPKYLFRKEGQNVTLSCEQNLNHDAMYWYRQDPGQGLRLIYYSQIVNDFQKGDIAEGYSVSREKKESFPLTVTSAQKNPTAFYLCASGNRESNQPQHFGDGTRLSIL.

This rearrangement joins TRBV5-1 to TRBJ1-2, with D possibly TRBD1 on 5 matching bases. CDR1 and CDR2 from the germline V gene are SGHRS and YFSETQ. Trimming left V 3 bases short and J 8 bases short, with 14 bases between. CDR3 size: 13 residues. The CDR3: CASSYYQGSGYTF. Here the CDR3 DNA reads TGCGCCAGCAGCTATTATCAGGGTTCGGGCTACACCTTC.

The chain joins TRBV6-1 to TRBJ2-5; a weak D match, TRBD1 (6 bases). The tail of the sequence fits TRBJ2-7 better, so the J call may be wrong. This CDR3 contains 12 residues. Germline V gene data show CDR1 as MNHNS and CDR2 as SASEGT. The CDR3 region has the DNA TGTGCCAGTTTCGGACAGCCCTACGAGCAGTACTTC. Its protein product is CASFGQPYEQYF.

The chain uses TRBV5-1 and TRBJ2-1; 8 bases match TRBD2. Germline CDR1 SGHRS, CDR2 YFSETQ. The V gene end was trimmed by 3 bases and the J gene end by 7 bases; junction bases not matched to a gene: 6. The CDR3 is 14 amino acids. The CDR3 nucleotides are TGCGCCAGCAGCTCGGGGGGGAATATGAATGAGCAGTTCTTC. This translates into CASSSGGNMNEQFF. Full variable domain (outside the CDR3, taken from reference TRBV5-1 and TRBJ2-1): KAGVTQTPRYLIKTRGQQVTLSCSPISGHRSVSWYQQTPGQGLQFLFEYFSETQRNKGNFPGRFSGRQFSNSRSEMNVSTLELGDSALYLCASSSGGNMNEQFFGPGTRLTVL.

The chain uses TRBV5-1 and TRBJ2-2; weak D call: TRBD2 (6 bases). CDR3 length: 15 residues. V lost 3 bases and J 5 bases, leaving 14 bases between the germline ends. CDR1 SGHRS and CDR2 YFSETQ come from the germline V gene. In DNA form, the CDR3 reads TGCGCCAGCAGCTGGCCGGGGGAAAGGACCGGGGAGCTGTTTTTT. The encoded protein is CASSWPGERTGELFF.

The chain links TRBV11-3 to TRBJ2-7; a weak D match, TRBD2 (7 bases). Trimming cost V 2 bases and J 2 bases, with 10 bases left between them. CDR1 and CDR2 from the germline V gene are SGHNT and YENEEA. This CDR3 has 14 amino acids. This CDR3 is CASSLTGGPYEQYF. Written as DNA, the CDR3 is TGTGCCAGCAGCTTAACGGGGGGCCCCTACGAGCAGTACTTC. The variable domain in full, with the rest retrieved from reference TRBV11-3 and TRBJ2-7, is EAGVVQSPRYKIIEKKQPVAFWCNPISGHNTLYWYLQNLGQGPELLIRYENEEAVDDSQLPKDRFSAERLKGVDSTLKIQPAELGDSAVYLCASSLTGGPYEQYFGPGTRLTVT.